Shown below are 18 T cell receptor beta chains from a single sample sequenced in a study of cytomegalovirus exposure and HLA in healthy donors. The PCR was carried out with 60 Vbeta primers and 13 Jbeta primers. Libraries were prepared by immunoSEQ multiplex PCR; TCRdb keeps only in-frame clonotypes and omits some of them. The sample has 80,000 to 100,000 clones, 74% seen once. Sequenced: PBMCs. These receptors originate from a man between 25 and 39 years old in good health and CMV-seropositive.

The chain has TRBV7-8 and TRBJ1-2, with 11 nucleotides matching TRBD1. In germline, CDR1 is SGHVS, CDR2 FQNEAQ. This CDR3 has 14 residues. With V trimmed by 4 bases and J by 8 bases, 6 bases remained unmatched. Here the CDR3 DNA reads TGTGCCAGCAGCTACGTGGGACAGGGGGACGGCTACACCTTC. Residues: CASSYVGQGDGYTF. Full variable domain (missing parts from reference TRBV7-8 and TRBJ1-2): GAGVSQSPRYKVAKRGQDVALRCDPISGHVSLFWYQQALGQGPEFLTYFQNEAQLDKSGLPSDRFFAERPEGSVSTLKIQRTQQEDSAVYLCASSYVGQGDGYTFGSGTRLTVV.

The V call is TRBV5-6, the J call TRBJ1-4, with TRBD1 as a possible D gene (5 bases). The CDR3 has 14 residues. Trimming removed 6 bases at V and 6 bases at J, with 15 bases between. Germline V gives CDR1 SGHDT, CDR2 YYEEEE. The CDR3 DNA sequence: TGTGCCAGCACCGTTGGGACTCGGGATGAAAAACTGTTTTTT. It translates to CASTVGTRDEKLFF.

The V call is TRBV5-1, the J call TRBJ2-3, with TRBD2 as a possible D gene (6 bases). The CDR3 spans 15 residues. Germline CDR1 and CDR2: SGHRS and YFSETQ. The ends were cut back, 4 bases at V and 3 bases at J, with 15 bases in the middle. CDR3 region: CASSGGEIWTDTQYF. In nucleotides, the CDR3 is TGCGCCAGCAGCGGCGGGGAAATTTGGACAGATACGCAGTATTTT. Drawing the rest from reference TRBV5-1 and TRBJ2-3, the complete variable domain is KAGVTQTPRYLIKTRGQQVTLSCSPISGHRSVSWYQQTPGQGLQFLFEYFSETQRNKGNFPGRFSGRQFSNSRSEMNVSTLELGDSALYLCASSGGEIWTDTQYFGPGTRLTVL.

The chain joins TRBV19 to TRBJ1-5; D call uncertain. Trimming shortened V by 6 bases and J by 9 bases, and 9 bases separated the two germline ends. The length of the CDR3 is 11 residues. Germline-derived CDR1 and CDR2 are LNHDA and SQIVND (reference sequence). CDR3 coding DNA: TGTGCCAGTAGCAGCGAGGGGCCCCAGCATTTT. The encoded protein is CASSSEGPQHF. The full variable domain, completed using reference TRBV19 and TRBJ1-5, is DGGITQSPKYLFRKEGQNVTLSCEQNLNHDAMYWYRQDPGQGLRLIYYSQIVNDFQKGDIAEGYSVSREKKESFPLTVTSAQKNPTAFYLCASSSEGPQHFGDGTRLSIL.

CDR3 sequence: CASRIQGNTEAFF. The CDR3, as DNA: TGTGCCAGCAGGATACAGGGGAACACTGAAGCTTTCTTT. This chain joins TRBV6-1 and TRBJ1-1; a weak D match, TRBD1 (6 bases). V lost 6 bases, J lost 1 base, and 9 bases lay in between. From germline, CDR1 is MNHNS and CDR2 SASEGT. The CDR3 totals 13 residues.

This clone showed up just a few times. The rearrangement joins TRBV2 to TRBJ1-4, with 9 positions matching TRBD1. The ends lost 4 bases at V and 7 bases at J; junction bases unmatched: 4. Germline CDR1 and CDR2: SNHLY and FYNNEI. The CDR3 runs 14 residues. CDR3 nucleotide sequence: TGTGCCAGCAGTGCTGTGACAGGGGGTGAAAAACTGTTTTTT. Translated: CASSAVTGGEKLFF.

The rearrangement links TRBV6-6 to TRBJ1-6, with TRBD1 matching 9 bases. Looked up from germline, CDR1 is MNHNY and CDR2 is SVGAGI (reference sequence). The junction had 1 base not matched to a gene; V was cut back by 5 bases and J by 5 bases. This CDR3 has 14 amino acids. The CDR3 loop reads CASSRDRDNSPLHF. The CDR3 coding sequence is TGTGCCAGCAGTCGGGACAGGGATAATTCACCCCTCCACTTT.

This rearrangement joins TRBV29-1 to TRBJ2-7; 13 nucleotides line up with TRBD2. The V gene's germline CDR1 is SQVTM and CDR2 ANQGSEA. V trimming: 4 bases; J trimming: 2 bases; junction bases outside the gene matches: 2. The CDR3 has 14 residues. The CDR3 DNA reads as TGCAGCGTTGGGGGACTAGCGGGACCCTACGAGCAGTACTTC. Protein product: CSVGGLAGPYEQYF.

This clone has a single count. The chain carries TRBV15 and TRBJ2-5, with D maybe TRBD2 (6 bases). The germline CDR1 and CDR2 sequences are LNHNV and YYDKDF (reference sequence). The CDR3 contains 15 residues. Trimming shortened V by 0 bases and J by 3 bases, and 11 bases separated the two germline ends. This chain's CDR3 is CATSRDNPGEETQYF. The DNA of the CDR3 is TGTGCCACCAGCAGAGATAATCCGGGGGAAGAGACCCAGTACTTC.

V and J are TRBV2 and TRBJ1-2; unclear D gene. Deletions cut 3 bases from V and 8 bases from J, with 13 bases between. CDR1 and CDR2 (germline): SNHLY, FYNNEI. There are 13 residues in the CDR3. In DNA, the CDR3 is TGTGCCAGCAGTGAGGAGGCCCCAAAGGGCTACACCTTC. Its protein product is CASSEEAPKGYTF. Variable domain in full (rest from reference TRBV2 and TRBJ1-2): EPEVTQTPSHQVTQMGQEVILRCVPISNHLYFYWYRQILGQKVEFLVSFYNNEISEKSEIFDDQFSVERPDGSNFTLKIRSTKLEDSAMYFCASSEEAPKGYTFGSGTRLTVV.

The rearrangement links TRBV18 to TRBJ1-5; the D is unclear. The ends were cut back, 5 bases at V and 4 bases at J, with 18 bases in the middle. This CDR3 is built from 16 residues. Germline CDR1 and CDR2: KGHSH and LQKENI. CDR3 DNA sequence: TGTGCCAGCTCAAAGGGAGGGCCGCAAGGGAATCAGCCCCAGCATTTT. As protein: CASSKGGPQGNQPQHF.

This chain uses TRBV29-1 with TRBJ1-2, with 7 bases that match TRBD1. Trimming took 4 bases from V and 4 from J; bases not matched to a gene: 6. The germline V gene encodes CDR1 SQVTM and CDR2 ANQGSEA. The CDR3 covers 13 residues. The CDR3 sequence is CSVGGQLLYGYTF. As DNA, the CDR3 is TGCAGCGTTGGGGGACAGCTACTCTATGGCTACACCTTC.

This clone has a single count. The chain uses TRBV19 and TRBJ1-1; 8 bases are shared with TRBD1. V trimming: 6 bases; J trimming: 5 bases; junction bases outside the gene matches: 8. The germline gives CDR1 LNHDA, CDR2 SQIVND (reference sequence). This CDR3 has 14 amino acids. This chain's CDR3 is CASSTAGGETEAFF. The CDR3 region has the DNA TGTGCCAGTAGCACGGCAGGGGGCGAAACTGAAGCTTTCTTT.

The V call is TRBV7-9, the J call TRBJ1-3; D ambiguous. The CDR3 is 15 residues long. Germline assignment: CDR1 SEHNR and CDR2 FQNEAQ (reference sequence). V was clipped by 1 base and J by 2 bases, with 9 bases between them. DNA for the CDR3: TGTGCCAGCAGCTTAGAGTCCAGAACTGGAAACACCATATATTTT. This sequence encodes CASSLESRTGNTIYF. Full variable domain (rest looked up from reference TRBV7-9 and TRBJ1-3): DTGVSQNPRHKITKRGQNVTFRCDPISEHNRLYWYRQTLGQGPEFLTYFQNEAQLEKSRLLSDRFSAERPKGSFSTLEIQRTEQGDSAMYLCASSLESRTGNTIYFGEGSWLTVV.

The chain couples TRBV5-1 to TRBJ2-6, with 12 nucleotides matching TRBD1. The CDR3 covers 16 residues. Germline loops: CDR1 SGHRS, CDR2 YFSETQ. J lost 4 bases, V lost 3 bases, and 2 bases had no gene match. The chain's CDR3 is CASSSGQGAGANVLTF. CDR3 in DNA: TGCGCCAGCAGCTCGGGACAGGGGGCCGGGGCCAACGTCCTGACTTTC. Combining the CDR3 with reference TRBV5-1 and TRBJ2-6 gives the whole variable domain KAGVTQTPRYLIKTRGQQVTLSCSPISGHRSVSWYQQTPGQGLQFLFEYFSETQRNKGNFPGRFSGRQFSNSRSEMNVSTLELGDSALYLCASSSGQGAGANVLTFGAGSRLTVL.

The CDR3, as DNA: TGTGCCAGCAGCCCCCAGGGGTTGAGGACTGAAGCTTTCTTT. This gives the protein CASSPQGLRTEAFF. The chain uses TRBV7-6 and TRBJ1-1; tentative D call: TRBD1 (6 bases). CDR1 SGHVS and CDR2 FNYEAQ come from the germline V gene. Trimming cost V 5 bases and J 5 bases, with 15 bases left between them. The CDR3 consists of 14 residues.

The CDR3 here is CASSPKDTYQPQHF. In DNA form, the CDR3 reads TGTGCCAGCTCACCTAAGGACACCTATCAGCCCCAGCATTTT. V gene TRBV18 combines with J gene TRBJ1-5; D is possibly TRBD1 (5 bases). Germline loops: CDR1 KGHSH, CDR2 LQKENI. The V end was cut by 3 bases, the J end by 5 bases, with 11 bases between. This CDR3 region has 14 residues.

The chain is built from TRBV5-1 and TRBJ2-3; D may be TRBD2 (6 bases). This CDR3 is 15 amino acids long. Trimming shortened V by 0 bases and J by 6 bases, and 14 bases separated the two germline ends. Looked up from germline, CDR1 is SGHRS and CDR2 is YFSETQ. The CDR3: CASSLGDAGPDTQYF. CDR3 in DNA: TGCGCCAGCAGCTTGGGGGACGCGGGGCCTGATACGCAGTATTTT.